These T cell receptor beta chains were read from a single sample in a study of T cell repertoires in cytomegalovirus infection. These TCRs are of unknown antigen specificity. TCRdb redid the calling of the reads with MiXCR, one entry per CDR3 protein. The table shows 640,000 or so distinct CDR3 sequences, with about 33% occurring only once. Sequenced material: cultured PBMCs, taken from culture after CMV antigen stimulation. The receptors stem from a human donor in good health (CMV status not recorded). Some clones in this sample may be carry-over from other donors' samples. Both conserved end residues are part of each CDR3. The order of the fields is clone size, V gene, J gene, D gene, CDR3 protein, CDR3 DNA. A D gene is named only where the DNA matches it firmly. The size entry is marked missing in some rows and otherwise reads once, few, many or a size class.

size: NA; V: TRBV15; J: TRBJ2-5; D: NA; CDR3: CATSREGGIVETQYF; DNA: TGTGCCACCAGCAGAGAGGGGGGTATTGTCGAGACCCAGTACTTC
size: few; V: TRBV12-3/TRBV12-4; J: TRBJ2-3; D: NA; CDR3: CASSFFSGPTDTQYF; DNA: TGTGCCAGCAGTTTCTTTAGCGGACCCACAGATACGCAGTATTTT
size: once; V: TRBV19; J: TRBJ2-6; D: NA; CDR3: CASTDSFQGYSGANVLTF; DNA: TGTGCCAGTACCGATAGTTTCCAGGGTTACTCTGGGGCCAACGTCCTGACTTTC
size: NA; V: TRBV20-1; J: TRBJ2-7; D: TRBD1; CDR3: CSARDPGQGQCVNEQYF; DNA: TGCAGTGCTAGAGATCCCGGACAGGGGCAGTGCGTGAACGAGCAGTACTTC
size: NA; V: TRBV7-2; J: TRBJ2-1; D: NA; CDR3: CASSLGAGPYNEQFF; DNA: TGTGCCAGCAGCTTAGGCGCAGGGCCCTACAATGAGCAGTTCTTC
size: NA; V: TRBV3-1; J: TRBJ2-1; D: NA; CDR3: CASSQGRPSYNEQFF; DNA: TGTGCCAGCAGCCAAGGGCGCCCCTCCTACAATGAGCAGTTCTTC
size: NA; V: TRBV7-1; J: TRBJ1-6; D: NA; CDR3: CASSPNLAGDSPLHF; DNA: TGTGCCAGCAGCCCGAACCTGGCGGGGGATTCACCCCTCCACTTT
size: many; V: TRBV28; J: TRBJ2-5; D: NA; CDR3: CASSFRDSARAQYF; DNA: TGTGCCAGCAGTTTCCGAGACAGCGCAAGGGCCCAGTACTTC
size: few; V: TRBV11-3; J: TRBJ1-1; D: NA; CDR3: CASSRSGTENTEAFF; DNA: TGTGCCAGCAGCAGATCCGGGACGGAGAACACTGAAGCTTTCTTT
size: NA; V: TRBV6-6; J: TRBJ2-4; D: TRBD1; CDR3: CASRDRAAKNIQYF; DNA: TGTGCCAGCCGGGACAGGGCGGCCAAAAACATTCAGTACTTC
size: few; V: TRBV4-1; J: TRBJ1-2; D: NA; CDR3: CASSQDLGEDGYTF; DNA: TGCGCCAGCAGCCAAGATCTGGGGGAGGATGGCTACACCTTC
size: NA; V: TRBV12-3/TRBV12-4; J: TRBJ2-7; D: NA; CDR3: CASKGPLYEQYF; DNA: TGTGCCAGCAAAGGACCGCTCTACGAGCAGTACTTC
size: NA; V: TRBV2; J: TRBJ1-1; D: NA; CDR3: CASFFEGGTEAFF; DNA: TGTGCCAGCTTTTTCGAGGGAGGCACTGAAGCTTTCTTT
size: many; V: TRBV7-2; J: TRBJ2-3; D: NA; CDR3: CASRKVPSPQTSTDTQYF; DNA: TGTGCCAGCAGAAAGGTCCCCTCCCCCCAGACTAGCACAGATACGCAGTATTTT
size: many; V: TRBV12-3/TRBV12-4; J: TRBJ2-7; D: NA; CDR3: CASTDRSTYEQYF; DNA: TGTGCCAGCACCGACAGGAGCACCTACGAGCAGTACTTC
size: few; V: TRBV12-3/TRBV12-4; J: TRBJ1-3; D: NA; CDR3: CAAGGGDSSGNTIYF; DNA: TGTGCCGCTGGTGGGGGGGATTCCTCTGGAAACACCATATATTTT
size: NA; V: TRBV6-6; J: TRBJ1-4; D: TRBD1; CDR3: CASSGQGRDEKLFF; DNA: TGTGCCAGCAGTGGACAGGGGAGGGATGAAAAACTGTTTTTT
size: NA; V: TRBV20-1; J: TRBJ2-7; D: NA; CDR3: CSARDPGQSSYEQYF; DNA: TGCAGTGCTAGAGATCCTGGACAAAGCTCCTACGAGCAGTACTTC
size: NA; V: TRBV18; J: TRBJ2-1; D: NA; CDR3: CASSPRGPKVFF; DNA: TGTGCCAGCTCACCTCGGGGCCCGAAGGTGTTCTTC
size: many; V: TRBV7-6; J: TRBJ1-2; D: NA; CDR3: CASSLAGPNGYTF; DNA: TGTGCCAGCAGCTTAGCAGGGCCGAATGGCTACACCTTC
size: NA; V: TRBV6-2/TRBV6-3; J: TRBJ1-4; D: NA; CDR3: CASSYAGGYSTNEKLFF; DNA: TGTGCCAGCAGTTACGCAGGTGGCTACTCAACTAATGAAAAACTGTTTTTT
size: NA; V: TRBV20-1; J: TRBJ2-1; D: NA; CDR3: CSASRTNHNEQFF; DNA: TGCAGTGCTTCCAGGACAAATCACAATGAGCAGTTCTTC
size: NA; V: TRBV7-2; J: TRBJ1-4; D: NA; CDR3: CASSLGFRSGTVNEKLFF; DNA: TGTGCCAGCAGCTTAGGCTTCCGCTCCGGGACGGTTAATGAAAAACTGTTTTTT
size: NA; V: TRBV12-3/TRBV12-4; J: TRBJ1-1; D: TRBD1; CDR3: CASSQDRVTAFF; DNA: TGTGCCAGCAGTCAGGACAGGGTCACAGCTTTCTTT
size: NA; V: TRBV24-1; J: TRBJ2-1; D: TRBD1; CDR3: CATSDSSGTGAYNEQFF; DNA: TGTGCCACCAGTGATTCGTCCGGGACAGGGGCCTACAATGAGCAGTTCTTC
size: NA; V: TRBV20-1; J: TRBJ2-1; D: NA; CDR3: CSARPLNWNEQFF; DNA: TGCAGTGCTAGACCCCTTAACTGGAATGAGCAGTTCTTC
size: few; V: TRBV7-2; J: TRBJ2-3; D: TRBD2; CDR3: CASKVGRGTDTQYF; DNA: TGTGCCAGCAAGGTGGGGCGGGGGACAGATACGCAGTATTTT
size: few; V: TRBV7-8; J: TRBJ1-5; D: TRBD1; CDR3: CASSPGQGDYQPQHF; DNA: TGTGCCAGCAGCCCGGGACAGGGGGACTATCAGCCCCAGCATTTT
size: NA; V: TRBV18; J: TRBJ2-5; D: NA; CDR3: CASSPAGSTETQYF; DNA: TGTGCCAGCTCACCAGCAGGGTCCACGGAGACCCAGTACTTC
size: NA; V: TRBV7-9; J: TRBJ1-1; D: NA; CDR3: CASSPEPGLQPAFF; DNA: TGTGCCAGCAGCCCCGAACCGGGATTGCAACCGGCTTTCTTT
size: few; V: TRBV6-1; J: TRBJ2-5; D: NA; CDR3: CASSEGLETQYF; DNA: TGTGCCAGCAGTGAAGGATTAGAGACCCAGTACTTC
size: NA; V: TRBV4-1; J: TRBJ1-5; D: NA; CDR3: CASSLTSSNQPQHF; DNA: TGCGCCAGCAGCCTGACAAGTAGCAATCAGCCCCAGCATTTT
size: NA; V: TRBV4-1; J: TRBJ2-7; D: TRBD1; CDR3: CASSQASGTGREQYF; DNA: TGCGCCAGCAGCCAGGCCTCCGGGACAGGGCGCGAGCAGTACTTC
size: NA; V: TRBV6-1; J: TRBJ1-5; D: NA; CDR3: CASSTRQGNQPQHF; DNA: TGTGCCAGCAGTACCCGACAGGGCAATCAGCCCCAGCATTTT
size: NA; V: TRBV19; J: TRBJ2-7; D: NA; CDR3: CASSIRGHTYEQYF; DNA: TGTGCCAGTAGTATTCGGGGCCACACCTACGAGCAGTACTTC
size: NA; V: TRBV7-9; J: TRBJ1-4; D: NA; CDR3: CASSFPEAGSEKLFF; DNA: TGTGCCAGCAGCTTTCCAGAGGCGGGGAGTGAAAAACTGTTTTTT
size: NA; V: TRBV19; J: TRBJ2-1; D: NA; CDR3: CASRAGPNEQLF; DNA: TGTGCCAGTAGGGCGGGTCCCAATGAGCAGTTGTTC
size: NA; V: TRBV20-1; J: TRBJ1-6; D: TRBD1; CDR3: CSATPGQNNSPLHF; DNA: TGCAGTGCTACACCGGGACAGAATAATTCACCCCTCCACTTT
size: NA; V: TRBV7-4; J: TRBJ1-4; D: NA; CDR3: CASSAGQPRTHEKLFF; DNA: TGTGCCAGCAGCGCCGGACAGCCCCGGACGCATGAAAAACTGTTTTTT
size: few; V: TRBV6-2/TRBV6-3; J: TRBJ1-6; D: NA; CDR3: CASSYSYRGPNSPLHF; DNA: TGTGCCAGCAGTTACTCCTACCGGGGCCCGAATTCACCCCTCCACTTT
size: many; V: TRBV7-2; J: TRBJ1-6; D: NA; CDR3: CASSLVGLTVSNSPLHF; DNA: TGTGCCAGCAGCTTAGTTGGATTGACAGTCTCTAATTCACCCCTCCACTTT